This T cell receptor beta chain is drawn from a study of blood T cells in healthy people across ages. Using a J-beta primer mix together with a sample-barcoded 5' primer, a second PCR was run for roughly 6 to 12 cycles. TCRdb reanalysed the 5' RACE reads using MiXCR and keeps one entry per CDR3 protein. The sample consists of 380,000 or so distinct CDR3 sequences, 45% to 65% of them appearing once. This clonotype was counted between two and nine times. Its target is unknown. Broader study findings: It was not possible, with unsorted PBMCs, to conclusively compare naive and antigen-experienced cells.

The germline gives CDR1 LGHNA, CDR2 YNFKEQ. There are 14 residues in the CDR3. Trimming cost V 6 bases and J 4 bases; bases outside gene matches: 4. The rearrangement uses TRBV4-2 and TRBJ1-2; 11 bases agree with TRBD1. Material for sequencing was blood. This clonotype originated in a man between 60 and 70 years old in good health. The CDR3, as DNA: TGTGCCAGCAGGGCGGACAGGGGGCTCTATGGCTACACCTTC. Translation gives CASRADRGLYGYTF.